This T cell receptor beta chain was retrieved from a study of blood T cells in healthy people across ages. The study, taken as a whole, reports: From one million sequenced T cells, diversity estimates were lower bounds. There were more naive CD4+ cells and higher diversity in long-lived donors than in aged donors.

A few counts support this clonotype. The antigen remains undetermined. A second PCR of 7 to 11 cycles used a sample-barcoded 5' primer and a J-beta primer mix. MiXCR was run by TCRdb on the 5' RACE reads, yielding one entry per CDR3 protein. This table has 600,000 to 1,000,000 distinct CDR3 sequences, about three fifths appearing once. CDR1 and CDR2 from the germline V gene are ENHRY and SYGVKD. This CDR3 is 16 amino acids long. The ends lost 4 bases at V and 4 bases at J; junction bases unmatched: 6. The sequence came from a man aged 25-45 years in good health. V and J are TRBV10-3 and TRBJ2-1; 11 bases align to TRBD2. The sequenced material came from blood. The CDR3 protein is CAISGTSGRLYNEQFF. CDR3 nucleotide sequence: TGTGCCATCAGTGGGACTAGCGGGCGGTTATACAATGAGCAGTTCTTC.